This T cell receptor beta chain stems from a study of blood T cell repertoires in COVID-19. V lost 3 bases, J lost 0 bases, and 11 bases lay in between. CDR3 length: 15 residues. CDR1 is WNHNN, CDR2 SYGVQD, per germline (reference sequence). Only in-frame clones appear in the TCRdb table, and some are missing; sequencing was by immunoSEQ multiplex PCR. This sample has fewer than 450,000 clones; more than 70% occur once, and the top ten carry about 12%. This TCR was recovered from a woman between 45 and 65 years old with COVID-19, enrolled during active disease. Sequenced: peripheral blood. This chain uses TRBV10-1 with TRBJ1-1; a possible D gene is TRBD1 (6 bases). CDR3 region: CASSERAGVNTEAFF. The CDR3, as DNA: TGCGCCAGCAGTGAAAGGGCAGGGGTGAACACTGAAGCTTTCTTT.